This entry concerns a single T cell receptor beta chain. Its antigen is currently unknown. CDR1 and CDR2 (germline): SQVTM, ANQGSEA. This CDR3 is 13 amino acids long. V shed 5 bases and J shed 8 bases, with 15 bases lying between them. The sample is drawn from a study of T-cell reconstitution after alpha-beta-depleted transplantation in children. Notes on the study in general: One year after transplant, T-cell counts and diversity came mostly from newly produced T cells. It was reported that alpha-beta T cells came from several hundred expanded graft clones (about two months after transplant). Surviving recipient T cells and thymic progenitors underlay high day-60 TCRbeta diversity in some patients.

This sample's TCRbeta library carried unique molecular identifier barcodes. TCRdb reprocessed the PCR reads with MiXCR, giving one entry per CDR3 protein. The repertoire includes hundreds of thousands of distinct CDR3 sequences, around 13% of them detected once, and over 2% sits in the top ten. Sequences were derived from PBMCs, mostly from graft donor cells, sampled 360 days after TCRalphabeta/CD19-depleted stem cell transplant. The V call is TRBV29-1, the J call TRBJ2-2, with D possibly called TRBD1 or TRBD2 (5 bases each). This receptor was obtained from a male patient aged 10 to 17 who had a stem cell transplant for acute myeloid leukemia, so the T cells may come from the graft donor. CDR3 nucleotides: TGCAGCGTTCTCCGGGGCAGGGCAGGGGAGCTGTTTTTT. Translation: CSVLRGRAGELFF.